This paragraph reports one T cell receptor beta chain. Measured with immunoSEQ multiplex PCR; TCRdb has only the in-frame clones, and not every one. Here the sample spans tens of thousands of clones, approximately 81% being singletons. The data are from a study of T cell changes during pregnancy in multiple sclerosis. V was cut by 3 bases and J by 5 bases, with 17 bases left in between. CDR1 is SGHRS, CDR2 YFSETQ, per germline. The CDR3 is 15 residues long. This sample comprised CD4+ T cells from peripheral blood mononuclear cells, obtained before pregnancy. The receptor was derived from a female donor with multiple sclerosis, enrolled in a pregnancy study. The genes are TRBV5-1 and TRBJ2-5; TRBD1 is a possible D gene (6 bases). CDR3: CASSSPEQGRETQYF. CDR3 in DNA: TGCGCCAGCAGCTCGCCCGAGCAGGGGCGGGAGACCCAGTACTTC.